These 9 T cell receptor beta chains came from one sample sequenced in a study of T cells after posttransplantation cyclophosphamide. Only in-frame clones appear in the TCRdb table, and some are missing; sequencing was by immunoSEQ multiplex PCR. The sample contains roughly 35,000 clones, none of them singletons. The sequencing input was PBMCs. These receptors came from a woman between 45 and 60 years old in good health and a related stem cell transplant donor.

In its sample, this clone was seen many times. The chain combines TRBV5-6 with TRBJ2-1; 8 nucleotides align to TRBD1. Germline V gives CDR1 SGHDT, CDR2 YYEEEE. CDR3 length: 15 amino acids. The V and J ends lost 4 bases and 7 bases, in that order; junction bases with no gene match: 10. The CDR3 DNA reads TGTGCCAGCAGCCCGGCGGGACAGGCTTGGAATGAGCAGTTCTTC. This gives the protein CASSPAGQAWNEQFF.

There are many counts of this clone. The chain is built from TRBV19 and TRBJ2-1; weak D call: TRBD1 (6 bases). This CDR3 contains 11 residues. CDR1 is LNHDA, CDR2 SQIVND, per germline (reference sequence). Between the trimmed V and J ends, which lost 9 bases and 7 bases, there was a span of 10 bases. In nucleotides, the CDR3 is TGTGCCAGCAAACAGGGAAATGAGCAGTTCTTC. Protein sequence: CASKQGNEQFF.

This clone was seen at least ten times. The chain employs TRBV5-4 and TRBJ1-1; D may be TRBD1 (6 bases). V lost 3 bases to trimming and J lost 4 bases, with 19 bases between them. Germline values: CDR1 SGHNT, CDR2 YYREEE (reference sequence). This CDR3 is 16 amino acids long. CDR3 DNA: TGTGCCAGCAGCTCCCGGACAGCTTTATGGGGCACTGAAGCTTTCTTT. Its translation is CASSSRTALWGTEAFF.

This clone was recorded at least ten times. The gene calls are TRBV11-3 and TRBJ2-1; D possibly corresponds to TRBD2 (7 bases). CDR1 and CDR2 from the germline V gene are SGHNT and YENEEA. V lost 1 base to trimming and J lost 9 bases, with 16 bases between them. There are 15 residues in the CDR3. The CDR3 is CASSLGFRGGGEQFF. The CDR3 DNA is TGTGCCAGCAGCTTAGGTTTCAGGGGAGGGGGTGAGCAGTTCTTC.

This clone was counted many times. This chain uses TRBV7-7 with TRBJ1-4, with 7 bases lining up with TRBD1. CDR1 and CDR2 (germline): SSHAT, FNYEAQ (reference sequence). This CDR3 contains 14 residues. The V segment lost 4 bases and the J segment 6 bases; nucleotides outside the gene matches: 5. The CDR3 DNA reads as TGTGCCAGCAGCTCCCGAACAGGGGATGAAAAACTGTTTTTT. Its protein product is CASSSRTGDEKLFF.

V is TRBV30 and J is TRBJ1-2; TRBD1 aligns across 7 bases. J was trimmed by 2 bases and V by 7 bases; bases with no gene match: 7. The CDR3 totals 13 residues. Germline-derived CDR1 and CDR2 are GTSNPN and SVGIG (reference sequence). CDR3 coding DNA: TGTGCCTCCTGGGACAGTTTAAACTATGGCTACACCTTC. This sequence encodes CASWDSLNYGYTF.

Ten or more counts support this clone. This chain uses TRBV27 with TRBJ1-1; perhaps TRBD1 as D (6 bases). CDR1 is MNHEY, CDR2 SMNVEV, per germline (reference sequence). Trimming pared 2 bases from V and 1 base from J, leaving 8 bases between. This CDR3 has 14 amino acids. CDR3 DNA sequence: TGTGCCAGCAGTTTAAGGGGGTGGAACACTGAAGCTTTCTTT. This translates into CASSLRGWNTEAFF.

This clone has a count of ten or more. This chain joins TRBV28 and TRBJ2-5; a possible D gene is TRBD2 (7 bases). Trimming cost V 5 bases and J 5 bases, with 18 bases left between them. The CDR3 length is 15 residues. Germline CDR1 MDHEN, CDR2 SYDVKM. CDR3 region: CASSPLLAQGETQYF. CDR3 in DNA: TGTGCCAGCAGTCCCCTACTAGCGCAGGGGGAGACCCAGTACTTC.

This clone was counted at least ten times. The V gene is TRBV7-9, the J gene TRBJ1-1, with 7 bases matching TRBD1. Germline V gene sequence: CDR1 SEHNR, CDR2 FQNEAQ (reference sequence). V gave up 5 bases and J gave up 0 bases; unmatched junction bases: 6. The CDR3 loop spans 15 amino acids. This CDR3 reads CASSGDRVMNTEAFF. Written as DNA, the CDR3 is TGTGCCAGCAGCGGGGACAGAGTAATGAACACTGAAGCTTTCTTT.